A single sample gave rise to the 7 T cell receptor beta chains below, sequenced in a study of blood T cell repertoires in COVID-19. TCRdb's copy holds only in-frame clones and misses some; the assay was immunoSEQ multiplex PCR. This table has approximately 230,000 clones, approximately 89% appearing once. Sequencing was performed on peripheral blood. The receptors here all came from a woman aged 25-40 years with COVID-19, enrolled during active disease.

The chain is built from TRBV2 and TRBJ2-5; 8 nucleotides agree with TRBD1. Germline V gene data show CDR1 as SNHLY and CDR2 as FYNNEI. The CDR3 runs to 16 residues. After removal of 3 bases from V and 7 bases from J, the junction contained 13 bases not matched to a gene. CDR3 nucleotides: TGTGCCAGCAGTGACGTAATGGACAGGGACGTTGGGACCCAGTACTTC. Translating it yields CASSDVMDRDVGTQYF. Looking up the rest from reference TRBV2 and TRBJ2-5 gives the full variable domain: EPEVTQTPSHQVTQMGQEVILRCVPISNHLYFYWYRQILGQKVEFLVSFYNNEISEKSEIFDDQFSVERPDGSNFTLKIRSTKLEDSAMYFCASSDVMDRDVGTQYFGPGTRLLVL.

This clone is a singleton in its sample. This sequence joins TRBV5-1 and TRBJ2-4, with 10 bases matching TRBD2. Germline V CDR1 and CDR2: SGHRS, YFSETQ. The ends lost 2 bases at V and 0 bases at J; junction bases unmatched: 17. CDR3 length equals 21 residues. CDR3 sequence (DNA): TGCGCCAGCAGCTTCCCCCTAGCGGGGGAAGAACCTCATCTAGCCAAAAACATTCAGTACTTC. Its translation is CASSFPLAGEEPHLAKNIQYF.

The CDR3 here is CASSQDGSGGAANIQYF. The DNA of the CDR3 is TGCGCCAGCAGCCAAGATGGAAGCGGGGGGGCCGCAAACATTCAGTACTTC. V gene TRBV4-3 combines with J gene TRBJ2-4, with TRBD2 matching over 10 bases. The CDR3 spans 17 residues. V shed 0 bases and J 6 bases; nucleotides not matched to a gene: 8. CDR1 and CDR2 from the germline V gene are LGHNA and YSLEER.

The chain has TRBV4-3 and TRBJ2-1; 10 nucleotides line up with TRBD2. There are 16 residues in the CDR3. Germline V gene lookup returns CDR1 LGHNA and CDR2 YSLEER. The ends lost 4 bases at V and 6 bases at J; junction bases unmatched: 9. The CDR3 loop reads CASSPYVLAGANEQFF. CDR3 sequence (DNA): TGCGCCAGCAGCCCTTACGTTCTAGCGGGAGCCAATGAGCAGTTCTTC.

This clone came up once. The chain combines TRBV19 with TRBJ1-4; TRBD1 matches at 8 bases. Germline trimming cut 5 bases from V and 8 bases from J; bases unmatched to any gene: 4. This CDR3 spans 13 amino acids. The germline V gene has CDR1 LNHDA and CDR2 SQIVND (reference sequence). The CDR3 region is CASSQGAKEKLFF. The CDR3 nucleotides read TGTGCCAGTAGTCAGGGGGCCAAAGAAAAACTGTTTTTT. Supplemented by reference TRBV19 and TRBJ1-4, the full variable domain reads DGGITQSPKYLFRKEGQNVTLSCEQNLNHDAMYWYRQDPGQGLRLIYYSQIVNDFQKGDIAEGYSVSREKKESFPLTVTSAQKNPTAFYLCASSQGAKEKLFFGSGTQLSVL.

The chain carries TRBV5-1 and TRBJ2-3; D perhaps matches TRBD1 (6 bases). From germline, CDR1 is SGHRS and CDR2 YFSETQ. V lost 1 base and J 5 bases, leaving 14 bases between the germline ends. The CDR3 contains 15 residues. The CDR3 nucleotides read TGCGCCAGCAGCTTGAGAAGCCAAGGGGGAGATACGCAGTATTTT. Translated, it gives CASSLRSQGGDTQYF.

The chain is built from TRBV28 and TRBJ2-3, with TRBD2 matching 7 bases. V shed 6 bases, J shed 2 bases, and the junction held 5 bases outside the gene matches. The CDR3 runs 14 residues. Per germline, CDR1 MDHEN and CDR2 SYDVKM. The CDR3 reads CASRTGGFTDTQYF. CDR3 nucleotide sequence: TGTGCCAGCAGGACGGGGGGTTTCACAGATACGCAGTATTTT. Supplemented by reference TRBV28 and TRBJ2-3, the full variable domain reads DVKVTQSSRYLVKRTGEKVFLECVQDMDHENMFWYRQDPGLGLRLIYFSYDVKMKEKGDIPEGYSVSREKKERFSLILESASTNQTSMYLCASRTGGFTDTQYFGPGTRLTVL.